This T cell receptor (beta chain) was retrieved from a study of cytomegalovirus exposure and HLA in healthy donors. Notes on the study in general: Cytomegalovirus association was listed for about 180 TCR beta chains. About 87% or about 30% of the time was how often most TCR beta V segments were productive, according to an earlier analysis. As immune exposure information, only CMV serostatus was available.

Germline trimming cut 3 bases from V and 3 bases from J; bases unmatched to any gene: 7. There are 15 residues in the CDR3. Germline V CDR1 and CDR2: SGHVS, FQNEAQ. Comments on this clone: Its target is not known. Other DNA sequences within the sample encode an identical CDR3.

The PCR employed 60 Vbeta primers together with 13 Jbeta primers. TCRdb keeps only in-frame clones here, not all; method: immunoSEQ multiplex PCR. Of about 160,000 clones detected, around 68% appear once; the ten largest clones hold about 2.5%. Sequenced sample: PBMCs. V usage is TRBV7-8 and J usage is TRBJ2-5; TRBD2 matches 7 bases. The receptor comes from a woman aged 40 to 50 in good health and CMV-seropositive. CDR3 amino acids: CASSFLAAGEETQYF. The CDR3 nucleotides read TGTGCCAGCAGCTTTCTAGCGGCGGGGGAAGAGACCCAGTACTTC. Filled out from reference TRBV7-8 and TRBJ2-5, the complete variable domain reads GAGVSQSPRYKVAKRGQDVALRCDPISGHVSLFWYQQALGQGPEFLTYFQNEAQLDKSGLPSDRFFAERPEGSVSTLKIQRTQQEDSAVYLCASSFLAAGEETQYFGPGTRLLVL.